Each of the 20 T cell receptor beta chains below was sequenced from the same sample in a study of cytomegalovirus exposure and HLA in healthy donors. It was with 60 Vbeta and 13 Jbeta primers that the PCR ran. Sequencing used immunoSEQ multiplex PCR; TCRdb keeps in-frame clones, though not all of them. The data show fewer than 70,000 clones, about 83% seen once. Sequencing was performed on PBMCs. The origin of the receptors is a human donor in good health.

V gene TRBV15 combines with J gene TRBJ2-1; the match to TRBD2 covers 10 bases. With V trimmed by 3 bases and J by 4 bases, 12 bases remained unmatched. The V gene's germline CDR1 is LNHNV and CDR2 YYDKDF (reference sequence). The CDR3 is 18 amino acids. In DNA, the CDR3 is TGTGCCACCAGCAGGGGGGGATTAGCGGGGGGTTCGTACAATGAGCAGTTCTTC. It specifies CATSRGGLAGGSYNEQFF.

J is TRBJ2-1 and V is TRBV6-6; no clear D. Germline V gives CDR1 MNHNY, CDR2 SVGAGI (reference sequence). This CDR3 spans 14 amino acids. V was trimmed by 4 bases and J by 4 bases, leaving 11 bases between them. This chain's CDR3 is CASSSRGGYNEQFF. The CDR3 nucleotides read TGTGCCAGCAGTTCCCGCGGCGGTTACAATGAGCAGTTCTTC.

This clone was recorded only once. The rearrangement uses TRBV5-1 and TRBJ2-3; 9 nucleotides match TRBD2. The germline gives CDR1 SGHRS, CDR2 YFSETQ. V was clipped by 4 bases and J by 4 bases; unmatched bases: 13. This CDR3 is 17 amino acids long. The CDR3 sequence: CASSGGRGGSRPDTQYF. Written as DNA, the CDR3 is TGCGCCAGCAGCGGGGGGCGGGGGGGTAGCCGTCCAGATACGCAGTATTTT.

This clone was counted a few times. This chain links TRBV12-5 with TRBJ1-5; D possibly corresponds to TRBD1 (5 bases). Germline-derived CDR1 and CDR2 are LGHNT and FRNRAP. The ends were cut back, 5 bases at V and 5 bases at J, with 16 bases in the middle. The CDR3 runs 15 residues. CDR3 DNA sequence: TGTGCTAGTGGTCACGGTACGGGGGACCATCAGCCCCAGCATTTT. Translated, it gives CASGHGTGDHQPQHF.

This clone was seen a single time. V and J are TRBV19 and TRBJ2-1, with D perhaps matching TRBD2 (6 bases). V was clipped by 3 bases and J by 7 bases, with 16 bases between them. The germline V gene encodes CDR1 LNHDA and CDR2 SQIVND (reference sequence). This CDR3 has 15 amino acids. Here the CDR3 reads CASSMDPGSWNEQFF. The CDR3 nucleotides read TGTGCCAGTAGTATGGACCCCGGGAGTTGGAATGAGCAGTTCTTC.

The V gene is TRBV10-3, the J gene TRBJ2-7; D uncertain. Trimming removed 2 bases from V and 0 bases from J, with 11 bases in between. This CDR3 region has 15 residues. The germline gives CDR1 ENHRY, CDR2 SYGVKD. The CDR3 reads CAISEPYLSSYEQYF. Here the CDR3 DNA reads TGTGCCATCAGTGAGCCTTACCTCAGCTCCTACGAGCAGTACTTC.

This chain uses TRBV19 with TRBJ2-4; no reliable D call. Germline lookup yields CDR1 LNHDA and CDR2 SQIVND (reference sequence). V was cut by 6 bases and J by 0 bases, with 9 bases left in between. This CDR3 contains 14 residues. CDR3 DNA sequence: TGTGCCAGTAGGAAGGCAGGAGCCAAAAACATTCAGTACTTC. Protein: CASRKAGAKNIQYF.

V gene TRBV6-5 combines with J gene TRBJ2-2; D unclear. V shed 2 bases and J shed 6 bases, with 10 bases lying between them. There are 14 residues in the CDR3. The germline gives CDR1 MNHEY, CDR2 SVGAGI. For the CDR3, the DNA is TGTGCCAGCAGTTACCAAATTACTCCCGGGGAGCTGTTTTTT. Translating it yields CASSYQITPGELFF.

This sequence joins TRBV2 and TRBJ2-3; D may be TRBD1 (5 bases). In germline, CDR1 is SNHLY, CDR2 FYNNEI. V dropped 8 bases and J dropped 4 bases, with 16 bases sitting between them. The CDR3 has 14 amino acids. The CDR3 sequence: CASLQGRAADTQYF. The CDR3 nucleotides are TGTGCCAGCCTCCAGGGTAGGGCGGCAGATACGCAGTATTTT.

This clone was seen just once. The V call is TRBV5-1, the J call TRBJ2-7; 12 bases fit TRBD1. Germline V gene lookup returns CDR1 SGHRS and CDR2 YFSETQ. The length of the CDR3 is 16 residues. With 4 bases clipped from V and 5 bases from J, the junction kept 10 bases outside the gene matches. The CDR3 DNA follows: TGCGCCAGCAGCGTGTGGGACAGGGGGCTTGGACACGAGCAGTACTTC. Amino acids: CASSVWDRGLGHEQYF.

This chain joins TRBV28 and TRBJ2-5; possible D gene TRBD2, 5 bases. The CDR3 has 14 residues. Germline CDR1 and CDR2: MDHEN and SYDVKM. The V end lost 3 bases, the J end lost 0 bases, and 8 bases lay between the germline ends. The CDR3 region has the DNA TGTGCCAGCAGTTTCCTGCGGGACCAAGAGACCCAGTACTTC. Encoded protein: CASSFLRDQETQYF.

The V gene is TRBV6-6, the J gene TRBJ1-5, with TRBD1 as a possible D gene (6 bases). The CDR3 sequence is 16 residues long. V was trimmed by 6 bases and J by 0 bases, leaving 15 bases between them. CDR1 is MNHNY, CDR2 SVGAGI, per germline (reference sequence). CDR3 loop: CASSSLRTVSNQPQHF. As DNA, the CDR3 is TGTGCCAGCAGCTCCCTCAGGACAGTTAGCAATCAGCCCCAGCATTTT.

V usage is TRBV7-9 and J usage is TRBJ1-2; the match to TRBD1 covers 7 bases. Trimming cost V 7 bases and J 4 bases; bases outside gene matches: 9. The CDR3 is 14 amino acids. Germline V CDR1 and CDR2: SEHNR, FQNEAQ (reference sequence). The CDR3 here is CASTFGDRAYGYTF. DNA of the CDR3: TGTGCCAGCACCTTTGGAGACAGGGCCTATGGCTACACCTTC.

V is TRBV7-9 and J is TRBJ1-5; D remains unclear. This CDR3 region has 15 residues. Per germline, CDR1 SEHNR and CDR2 FQNEAQ (reference sequence). The V end was cut by 0 bases, the J end by 6 bases, with 12 bases between. The CDR3 spells CASSLAGGEGQPQHF. The CDR3 DNA reads TGTGCCAGCAGCTTAGCCGGTGGGGAGGGTCAGCCCCAGCATTTT.

The V and J genes are TRBV7-6 and TRBJ1-2; D is perhaps TRBD1 (6 bases). The CDR3 loop spans 14 amino acids. Germline V gene sequence: CDR1 SGHVS, CDR2 FNYEAQ. V lost 5 bases and J 8 bases, leaving 18 bases between the germline ends. CDR3 sequence (DNA): TGTGCCAGCAGCCCAATCGGACAGATCCCAGGCTACACCTTC. Translation gives CASSPIGQIPGYTF.

As DNA, the CDR3 is TGTGCCAGCTCACCTCCCGGGACAGGGTCGTCCACTAACTATGGCTACACCTTC. It encodes CASSPPGTGSSTNYGYTF. The genes are TRBV18 and TRBJ1-2; 9 nucleotides match TRBD1. Germline V gene sequence: CDR1 KGHSH, CDR2 LQKENI. This CDR3 has 18 residues. J lost 0 bases, V lost 3 bases, and 11 bases had no gene match.

The gene calls are TRBV5-8 and TRBJ2-7, with D possibly TRBD1 on 6 matching bases. The V end lost 4 bases, the J end lost 0 bases, and 14 bases lay between the germline ends. This CDR3 is built from 15 residues. Germline V gene sequence: CDR1 SGHTS, CDR2 YDEGEE. Here the CDR3 reads CASSQNEDSSYEQYF. In DNA form, the CDR3 reads TGTGCCAGCAGCCAAAATGAGGACAGCTCCTACGAGCAGTACTTC.

V gene TRBV6-1 combines with J gene TRBJ2-1; the D gene is possibly TRBD1 (5 bases). Trimming shortened V by 5 bases and J by 8 bases, and 16 bases separated the two germline ends. Germline V gene data show CDR1 as MNHNS and CDR2 as SASEGT. There are 14 residues in the CDR3. The CDR3 nucleotides are TGTGCCAGCAGTTTAAGGGTGGACATGGATGAGCAGTTCTTC. This gives the protein CASSLRVDMDEQFF.

CDR3 in amino acids: CASGLAIRSEQYF. In DNA, the CDR3 is TGTGCTAGTGGTTTGGCCATCCGGTCCGAGCAGTACTTC. The rearrangement uses TRBV12-5 and TRBJ2-7; D ambiguous. This CDR3 is built from 13 residues. V was pared by 1 base and J by 6 bases, with 10 bases between. CDR1 is LGHNT and CDR2 is FRNRAP in the germline V gene.

This clone has a handful of counts. The V and J genes are TRBV6-1 and TRBJ2-5, with a weak D call TRBD1 (7 bases). Germline CDR1 and CDR2: MNHNS and SASEGT. The CDR3 is 13 amino acids. Trimming removed 7 bases at V and 11 bases at J, with 20 bases between. CDR3 in amino acids: CASILTGPREQYF. The CDR3 DNA reads as TGTGCCAGCATCCTGACAGGGCCCCGGGAGCAGTACTTC.